This T cell receptor beta chain comes out of a study of T cells in tuberculosis (dated by TCRdb to between 2017 and 2018). In the study overall: To characterize T cells specific for the mycobacterial lipid antigen glucose monomycolate (GMM), the study used CD1B tetramers together with high-throughput TCR immunosequencing. A South African clinical cohort compared IGRA-negative adolescents, IGRA-positive adolescents with latent tuberculosis and adults with active tuberculosis, ten per group. The full study reports these points: Clinical samples were chosen by availability of cryopreserved specimens, and active tuberculosis cases were adults while controls were adolescents. Active tuberculosis TCR-alpha repertoires showed smaller mean NN-distances to GMM-specific TCRs than IGRA-negative controls, suggesting clonal expansion of these TCRs. Smaller NN-distances were partly driven by shorter CDR3-alpha lengths in active tuberculosis patients, and statistical significance was not reached for the TCR-beta difference. A classifier using the diverse GMM-specific repertoire reached roughly 89% accuracy (AUROC roughly 0.9), compared with 70% to 75% accuracy using GEM motif frequencies.

On this clone: Its antigen target is currently unknown. Nothing much larger sits one base from this clone, and base qualities are not available.

TCR libraries were generated with the immunoSEQ multiplex PCR assay, using TCR-beta and/or TCR-alpha/delta assays for each sample. The amplified TCR libraries were sequenced on the Illumina high-throughput platform. For the original study's pipeline: Clustering and dimensionality reduction relied on pairwise TCRdist distances among GMM-specific receptors from T cells that were either sorted ex vivo or expanded in vitro. Each clinical repertoire received a mean NN-distance score, defined as the average TCRdist to the nearest 10% of tetramer-positive reference sequences. GEM TCR motif frequency was computed as the fraction of unique TCRs matching known GEM sequences by V/J usage and CDR3 length. Active tuberculosis was classified by linear discriminant analysis with leave-one-out cross-validation, implemented in scikit-learn. As stored in TCRdb, this immuneACCESS dataset retains in-frame rearrangements with V and J assigned. A fraction of the clones does not appear; measured against another copy, unresolved V genes explain less than half of the discrepancy, and the remainder lacks a known reason. V and J calls and clone size follow that table, whereas D and trimming were derived from the DNA. This sample is represented by about 44,000 clones; roughly 96% of them were singletons. The top ten constitute approximately 7.9% of the sample.

At study entry, adolescents were screened for latent tuberculosis infection by tuberculin skin test and QuantiFERON-TB GOLD In-Tube IGRA. Immunosequencing was performed on unsorted cryopreserved PBMC, with 90,000 to 100,000 T cells per clinical donor covered on average. Eleven high schools in the Worcester region of the Western Cape, South Africa, served as enrollment sites for adolescents aged 12 to 18 years. Roughly ten M. tuberculosis-infected adolescents and approximately ten uninfected adolescents were selected, with the two groups matched for age and sex. PBMC from adolescents were isolated by density centrifugation from freshly drawn heparinized blood and were then cryopreserved. The sample consisted of PBMCs. The TCR was taken from a donor aged 10-35 years with latent tuberculosis or without tuberculosis infection.

The CDR3 protein sequence reads: CASSQPDRGEIKETQYF. The nucleotide sequence reads as follows: TGTGCCAGCAGCCAACCCGACAGGGGCGAGATTAAAGAGACCCAGTACTTC. The sequence is built from TRBV4-2 and TRBJ2-5; 8 bases in between match TRBD1. CDR1 LGHNA and CDR2 YNFKEQ were looked up in the germline V gene. The CDR3 has 17 amino acids, counting the end cysteine and phenylalanine. Left in the record is the CDR3 DNA by itself, 51 bases read in frame from the first base. V is cut back by 2 bases and J by 3 bases, with 11 bases in the junction unmatched.